This passage covers 16 T cell receptor beta chains from one sample sequenced in a study of siplizumab effects on memory and regulatory T cells. Generated by immunoSEQ multiplex PCR, the TCRdb table keeps only in-frame clones and is missing some. The profile shows approximately 50,000 clones, more than 85% of them singletons. What was sequenced was CD8+ T cells sorted from blood. These receptors came from a human donor in good health.

The gene calls are TRBV28 and TRBJ2-6; perhaps TRBD1 as D (6 bases). Looked up from germline, CDR1 is MDHEN and CDR2 is SYDVKM. This CDR3 comprises 16 residues. V lost 6 bases, J lost 0 bases, and 12 bases lay in between. The CDR3 here is CASSPDSFSGANVLTF. The CDR3 DNA reads as TGTGCCAGCAGCCCGGACAGTTTCTCTGGGGCCAACGTCCTGACTTTC.

CDR3 region: CASSLVSPRGTYEQYF. The CDR3 region has the DNA TGTGCCAGCAGCTTAGTCTCGCCCAGGGGGACCTACGAGCAGTACTTC. The chain couples TRBV7-7 to TRBJ2-7; the match to TRBD1 covers 7 bases. The length of the CDR3 is 16 residues. J gave up 2 bases and V 1 base, and 8 bases lay outside the gene matches. Germline CDR1 is SSHAT and CDR2 is FNYEAQ (reference sequence).

This chain connects TRBV7-9 to TRBJ2-7; 12 positions agree with TRBD2. The V and J ends lost 7 bases and 2 bases, in that order; junction bases with no gene match: 9. Per germline, CDR1 SEHNR and CDR2 FQNEAQ (reference sequence). The CDR3 loop spans 16 amino acids. CDR3 coding DNA: TGTGCCAGCACGGGGACTAGCGGGTTAGGCCCCTACGAGCAGTACTTC. It yields the protein CASTGTSGLGPYEQYF. The full variable domain, rest sourced from reference TRBV7-9 and TRBJ2-7, is DTGVSQNPRHKITKRGQNVTFRCDPISEHNRLYWYRQTLGQGPEFLTYFQNEAQLEKSRLLSDRFSAERPKGSFSTLEIQRTEQGDSAMYLCASTGTSGLGPYEQYFGPGTRLTVT.

The J gene is TRBJ2-2, the V gene TRBV6-4, with a tentative D call TRBD2 (6 bases). The CDR3 consists of 14 residues. The ends were cut back, 2 bases at V and 6 bases at J, with 10 bases in the middle. Germline CDR1 and CDR2: MRHNA and SNTAGT. CDR3 protein: CASSDATGAGELFF. CDR3 nucleotide sequence: TGTGCCAGCAGTGACGCCACGGGAGCCGGGGAGCTGTTTTTT.

This sequence joins TRBV5-1 and TRBJ2-2; the D is unclear. Per the germline V gene, CDR1 is SGHRS and CDR2 is YFSETQ. The CDR3 has 15 amino acids. V was clipped by 0 bases and J by 0 bases, with 6 bases between them. In nucleotides, the CDR3 is TGCGCCAGCAGCTTGGACCGTTCGAACACCGGGGAGCTGTTTTTT. Its protein product is CASSLDRSNTGELFF. Together with reference TRBV5-1 and TRBJ2-2, the CDR3 gives the full variable domain: KAGVTQTPRYLIKTRGQQVTLSCSPISGHRSVSWYQQTPGQGLQFLFEYFSETQRNKGNFPGRFSGRQFSNSRSEMNVSTLELGDSALYLCASSLDRSNTGELFFGEGSRLTVL.

This chain uses TRBV5-6 with TRBJ1-1, with unresolved D. The CDR3 covers 15 residues. Germline loops: CDR1 SGHDT, CDR2 YYEEEE. The V gene lost 4 bases and the J gene lost 2 bases, with 15 bases spanning the gap. CDR3 region: CASSVERVRNTEAFF. CDR3 DNA: TGTGCCAGCAGCGTGGAACGGGTCAGAAACACTGAAGCTTTCTTT.

With respect to this clone: The junction does not match germline at one end; this may be a read error. V usage is TRBV13 and J usage is TRBJ2-1; D might be TRBD1 (7 bases). The CDR3 totals 15 residues. CDR1 is PRHDT and CDR2 is FYEKMQ in the germline V gene (reference sequence). CDR3 coding DNA: TGTGCCAGCAGAAGGCGGGACAGCTCCTACAATGGGCAGTTCTTC. The encoded protein is CASRRRDSSYNGQFF.

The V gene is TRBV4-1, the J gene TRBJ2-2, with D perhaps matching TRBD1 or TRBD2 (5 bases each). CDR3 size: 19 residues. Germline CDR1 reads MGHRA; CDR2 reads YSYEKL. The V and J ends lost 2 bases and 4 bases respectively, with 23 bases between them. The CDR3 reads CASSQRFAFRELGTGELFF. CDR3 sequence (DNA): TGCGCCAGCAGCCAAAGGTTCGCCTTCAGGGAGTTGGGCACCGGGGAGCTGTTTTTT.

This clone was recorded once. The chain links TRBV6-5 to TRBJ2-7; D may be TRBD1 or TRBD2 (7 bases each). CDR1 and CDR2 (germline): MNHEY, SVGAGI. Trimming left V 6 bases short and J 2 bases short, with 14 bases between. The CDR3 is made up of 14 amino acids. CDR3 in DNA: TGTGCCAGCAGGGGAGGGACAGACCCCTACGAGCAGTACTTC. It encodes CASRGGTDPYEQYF.

The chain joins TRBV28 to TRBJ2-7, with D hard to call. Deletions cut 3 bases from V and 2 bases from J, with 11 bases between. The CDR3 loop spans 14 amino acids. Germline loops: CDR1 MDHEN, CDR2 SYDVKM. This CDR3 is CASSLALGAYEQYF. DNA of the CDR3: TGTGCCAGCAGTTTGGCGCTCGGAGCCTACGAGCAGTACTTC.

V usage is TRBV21-1 and J usage is TRBJ2-3; no check of the table's D call, TRBD2, against the DNA was made. TRBV21-1 is a pseudogene. The CDR3 contains 19 residues. The CDR3 reads CASRRSSTSGDPSMDPQYF. The CDR3 coding sequence is TGTGCCAGCAGGAGGAGCTCCACTAGCGGCGACCCCTCAATGGATCCGCAGTATTTT.

The chain combines TRBV9 with TRBJ1-5, with D unresolved. The CDR3 length is 15 residues. Per germline, CDR1 SGDLS and CDR2 YYNGEE. Trimming removed 0 bases from V and 2 bases from J, with 9 bases in between. DNA of the CDR3: TGTGCCAGCAGCGTAGCGGAGTCTGGCAATCAGCCCCAGCATTTT. Protein: CASSVAESGNQPQHF.

This chain links TRBV11-2 with TRBJ2-7; D is ambiguous. In germline, CDR1 is SGHAT, CDR2 FQNNGV. The CDR3 runs 13 residues. The V end was cut by 7 bases, the J end by 4 bases, with 14 bases between. The CDR3 DNA follows: TGTGCCAGCACTTTGGGTGAACTGTACGAGCAGTACTTC. The encoded protein is CASTLGELYEQYF.

The V call is TRBV19, the J call TRBJ1-2, with a weak D call TRBD1 (5 bases). The V and J ends lost 6 bases and 8 bases respectively, with 19 bases between them. The germline CDR1 and CDR2 sequences are LNHDA and SQIVND (reference sequence). This CDR3 contains 14 residues. The CDR3 DNA sequence: TGTGCCAGTAGCCCATTTGGGGGACCCTCGGGCTACACCTTC. Its protein product is CASSPFGGPSGYTF. Using reference TRBV19 and TRBJ1-2 for the parts outside the CDR3, the full variable domain is DGGITQSPKYLFRKEGQNVTLSCEQNLNHDAMYWYRQDPGQGLRLIYYSQIVNDFQKGDIAEGYSVSREKKESFPLTVTSAQKNPTAFYLCASSPFGGPSGYTFGSGTRLTVV.

The chain has TRBV19 and TRBJ2-1, with a possible D match to TRBD2 (5 bases). The CDR3 runs to 13 residues. CDR1 is LNHDA, CDR2 SQIVND, per germline (reference sequence). V lost 3 bases and J lost 9, with 12 bases in between. This chain's CDR3 is CASSITSLTEQFF. The CDR3 DNA follows: TGTGCCAGTAGTATTACTAGTCTGACTGAGCAGTTCTTC.

The CDR3 loop reads CASGGYPYEQYF. CDR3 nucleotides: TGTGCCAGCGGGGGTTACCCCTACGAGCAGTACTTC. V and J are TRBV27 and TRBJ2-7; D tentatively reads TRBD1 or TRBD2 (5 bases each). Germline CDR1 and CDR2: MNHEY and SMNVEV (reference sequence). CDR3 length equals 12 residues. Trimming took 8 bases from V and 2 from J, leaving 10 bases between them.